The 19 T cell receptor beta chains below were found in one sample sequenced in a study of blood T cell repertoires in COVID-19. Generated by immunoSEQ multiplex PCR, the TCRdb table keeps only in-frame clones and is missing some. The data show 80,000 to 130,000 clones, around 85% seen once. Sequences were obtained from PBMCs or T cells enriched from blood (not recorded which). All receptors derive from a woman aged 45 to 65 who had recovered from COVID-19.

The rearrangement links TRBV11-2 to TRBJ2-2; tentatively, D is TRBD1 (5 bases). Germline CDR1 and CDR2: SGHAT and FQNNGV. This CDR3 region has 15 residues. Trimming left V 5 bases short and J 0 bases short, with 10 bases between. CDR3 sequence: CASSLDSSNTGELFF. The CDR3, as DNA: TGTGCCAGCAGCCTCGACAGCTCGAACACCGGGGAGCTGTTTTTT.

The J gene is TRBJ2-2, the V gene TRBV27, with 7 nucleotides matching TRBD1. CDR3 length: 18 amino acids. Germline V gene sequence: CDR1 MNHEY, CDR2 SMNVEV (reference sequence). The ends lost 5 bases at V and 4 bases at J; junction bases unmatched: 16. This chain's CDR3 is CASSPSFGWAGGTGELFF. CDR3 nucleotides: TGTGCCAGCAGTCCAAGTTTCGGATGGGCAGGGGGCACCGGGGAGCTGTTTTTT.

The V gene is TRBV19, the J gene TRBJ2-3, with unresolved D. The CDR3 is 12 amino acids. Germline V gene data show CDR1 as LNHDA and CDR2 as SQIVND (reference sequence). Trimming shortened V by 2 bases and J by 3 bases, and 3 bases separated the two germline ends. CDR3 sequence reads: CASSIRTDTQYF. Here the CDR3 DNA reads TGTGCCAGTAGTATACGGACAGATACGCAGTATTTT.

The chain employs TRBV21-1 and TRBJ2-5; no DNA check was done on the table's D call, TRBD2. TRBV21-1 is shown as a pseudogene. CDR3 size: 19 residues. CDR3 region: CASSKVGGLAGFLGETQYF. The CDR3 bases are TGTGCCAGCAGCAAAGTTGGGGGACTAGCGGGATTTTTGGGGGAGACCCAGTACTTC.

To note about this clone: An end of the junction does not agree with germline; a read error may underlie this. The chain combines TRBV29-1 with TRBJ2-7; TRBD1 agrees at 9 bases. CDR1 and CDR2 from the germline V gene are SQVTM and ANQGSEA. There are 15 residues in the CDR3. The CDR3 is CSVEVPGQGPHEQYF. Here the CDR3 DNA reads TGCAGCGTGGAAGTTCCGGGACAGGGCCCCCACGAGCAGTACTTC.

This chain uses TRBV9 with TRBJ1-2, with TRBD1 as a possible D gene (5 bases). V shed 0 bases and J shed 2 bases, with 8 bases lying between them. Germline V CDR1 and CDR2: SGDLS, YYNGEE. The CDR3 is 14 residues long. The CDR3 here is CASSVEEGNYGYTF. The CDR3 DNA reads TGTGCCAGCAGCGTAGAGGAGGGGAACTATGGCTACACCTTC.

The genes are TRBV5-5 and TRBJ2-5; 7 nucleotides match TRBD1. In germline, CDR1 is SGHKS, CDR2 YYEKEE (reference sequence). The CDR3 is 14 residues long. V was pared by 5 bases and J by 5 bases, with 9 bases of the junction left unmatched. The chain's CDR3 is CASRQTGSGETQYF. DNA for the CDR3: TGTGCCAGCAGACAGACAGGGTCCGGCGAGACCCAGTACTTC.

The chain joins TRBV14 to TRBJ2-1; D may be TRBD2 (6 bases). The germline CDR1 and CDR2 sequences are SGHDN and FVKESK. Trimming took off 7 bases at V and 9 bases at J, with 19 bases between the two ends. The CDR3 has 14 residues. The CDR3 region has the DNA TGTGCCAGCACCCCAGGTGGGAGGCGTAGTGAGCAGTTCTTC. Translation gives CASTPGGRRSEQFF.

V gene TRBV5-4 combines with J gene TRBJ1-2; 9 nucleotides agree with TRBD1. Germline trimming cut 2 bases from V and 8 bases from J; bases unmatched to any gene: 10. CDR3 length: 15 amino acids. The germline gives CDR1 SGHNT, CDR2 YYREEE (reference sequence). The CDR3 sequence: CASSFRGQGLGGYTF. CDR3 DNA sequence: TGTGCCAGCAGCTTTCGGGGACAGGGCCTGGGAGGCTACACCTTC.

The chain links TRBV30 to TRBJ1-1, with TRBD1 matching 7 bases. CDR1 is GTSNPN and CDR2 is SVGIG in the germline V gene (reference sequence). Germline trimming cut 2 bases from V and 8 bases from J; bases unmatched to any gene: 8. The CDR3 loop spans 13 amino acids. This CDR3 is CAWSLTGPREAFF. The CDR3 nucleotides are TGTGCCTGGAGTCTGACAGGGCCCAGAGAAGCTTTCTTT.

This chain uses TRBV7-3 with TRBJ2-2, with D unresolved. The CDR3 sequence is 12 residues long. Per germline, CDR1 SGHTA and CDR2 FQGTGA. Trimming left V 5 bases short and J 6 bases short, with 7 bases between. CDR3 amino acids: CASSPVPGELFF. The CDR3 nucleotides read TGTGCCAGCAGCCCGGTCCCCGGGGAGCTGTTTTTT.

This chain uses TRBV6-1 with TRBJ2-1; 10 nucleotides agree with TRBD2. The CDR3 length is 16 residues. The junction had 9 bases not matched to a gene; V was cut back by 2 bases and J by 8 bases. CDR1 and CDR2 (germline): MNHNS, SASEGT. CDR3 in amino acids: CASSEYSGRAQDEQFF. In nucleotides, the CDR3 is TGTGCCAGCAGTGAATACAGCGGGAGGGCTCAAGATGAGCAGTTCTTC.

The chain has TRBV7-3 and TRBJ2-7; tentatively, D is TRBD1 (7 bases). The ends were cut back, 5 bases at V and 7 bases at J, with 15 bases in the middle. The CDR3 loop spans 13 amino acids. From germline, CDR1 is SGHTA and CDR2 FQGTGA. CDR3 nucleotide sequence: TGTGCCAGCAGCCCCCAGGGGGGCCTTGAGCAGTACTTC. Its protein product is CASSPQGGLEQYF.

This chain links TRBV19 with TRBJ1-1; 10 bases are shared with TRBD1. J was trimmed by 1 base and V by 5 bases; bases with no gene match: 4. The CDR3 runs 15 residues. CDR1 and CDR2 from the germline V gene are LNHDA and SQIVND (reference sequence). CDR3 protein: CASSRQGAKNTEAFF. In nucleotides, the CDR3 is TGTGCCAGTAGTCGACAGGGGGCGAAGAACACTGAAGCTTTCTTT.

V and J are TRBV19 and TRBJ2-2, with TRBD1 matching 9 bases. The germline CDR1 and CDR2 sequences are LNHDA and SQIVND (reference sequence). CDR3 length: 15 residues. V shed 7 bases, J shed 4 bases, and the junction held 7 bases outside the gene matches. CDR3 protein: CASTAGTGRTGELFF. CDR3 DNA: TGTGCCAGTACCGCCGGGACAGGGCGCACCGGGGAGCTGTTTTTT.

The sample holds one count of this clone. The chain carries TRBV6-5 and TRBJ2-7, with 8 bases identical to TRBD1. V lost 5 bases, J lost 4 bases, and 7 bases stayed unmatched. This CDR3 contains 14 residues. Germline V gene data show CDR1 as MNHEY and CDR2 as SVGAGI. The CDR3 sequence is CASSRSDRGYEQYF. In DNA form, the CDR3 reads TGTGCCAGCAGTCGGTCTGACAGGGGTTACGAGCAGTACTTC.

J is TRBJ1-3 and V is TRBV10-1; possibly TRBD1 for D (5 bases). Germline V gene data show CDR1 as WNHNN and CDR2 as SYGVQD (reference sequence). Trimming took off 10 bases at V and 0 bases at J, with 19 bases between the two ends. The CDR3 totals 16 residues. The CDR3 nucleotides are TGCGCCAATTTTGCCACCCTACAGGCCTCTGGAAACACCATATATTTT. It codes for CANFATLQASGNTIYF.

This chain connects TRBV19 to TRBJ2-7; the D is unclear. This CDR3 spans 15 amino acids. Trimming pared 5 bases from V and 0 bases from J, leaving 14 bases between. Per germline, CDR1 LNHDA and CDR2 SQIVND (reference sequence). CDR3 nucleotide sequence: TGTGCCAGTAGTTCTTCAGTGATGGTCTCCTACGAGCAGTACTTC. Protein product: CASSSSVMVSYEQYF.

The chain uses TRBV28 and TRBJ1-1; D remains unclear. The CDR3 runs 14 residues. V lost 7 bases to trimming and J lost 0 bases, with 12 bases between them. The V gene's germline CDR1 is MDHEN and CDR2 SYDVKM. CDR3 region: CASTVPGMNTEAFF. The CDR3 DNA sequence: TGTGCCAGCACCGTCCCCGGGATGAACACTGAAGCTTTCTTT.